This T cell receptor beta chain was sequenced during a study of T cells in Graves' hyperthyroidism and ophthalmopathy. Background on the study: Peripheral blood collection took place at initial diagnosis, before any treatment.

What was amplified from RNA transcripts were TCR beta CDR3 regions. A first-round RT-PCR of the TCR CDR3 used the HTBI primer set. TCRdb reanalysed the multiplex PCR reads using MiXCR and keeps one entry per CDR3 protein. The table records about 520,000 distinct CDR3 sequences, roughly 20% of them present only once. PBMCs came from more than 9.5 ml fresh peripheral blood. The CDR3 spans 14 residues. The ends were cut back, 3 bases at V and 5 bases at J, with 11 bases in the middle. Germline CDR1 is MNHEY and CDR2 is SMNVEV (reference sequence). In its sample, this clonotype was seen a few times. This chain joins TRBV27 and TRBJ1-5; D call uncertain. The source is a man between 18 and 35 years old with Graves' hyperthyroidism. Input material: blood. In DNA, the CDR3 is TGTGCCAGCAGTTTTGACATATCTCATCAGCCCCAGCATTTT. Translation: CASSFDISHQPQHF.